This T cell receptor (beta chain) was observed in a study of blood T cell repertoires in COVID-19 (dated by TCRdb to about 2020). General notes on the study: Collaborator samples came from the United States, Italy and Spain and covered acute and convalescent phases of COVID-19. A freely available public database, intended as a resource for researchers studying the immune response to SARS-CoV-2, is where the repertoires were released. The prospective study material was composed of cDNA or gDNA derived from T cells, B-cell-depleted T cells, or PBMCs. Samples came from the ongoing ImmuneRACE study (first 160 participants) plus 1,254 subjects from 6 global collaborators. Where available, HLA class I and class II types were obtained from metadata supplied by the sample provider rather than from assay-based typing. A de-identified subject ID, COVID-19 status, age in years and sex were almost always included in the sample metadata. The dataset comprised deeply sampled blood TCRbeta repertoires from subjects exposed to, actively infected with, or recovered from COVID-19. Summary of the overall study and its limitations: Clinical and demographic metadata were provided uncurated, with the amount varying by source and participant.

TCRbeta CDR3 regions were amplified from genomic DNA by means of the immunoSEQ Assay, a bias-controlled multiplex PCR. In the original analysis: Within the assay, amplification of reference gene primers was used to estimate how many nucleated cells each sample contained. To quantify the absolute abundance of each unique TCRbeta CDR3 rearrangement, sequence reads were collapsed and filtered. For each sample, productive Simpson clonality was calculated as the square root of Simpson's diversity index across productive rearrangements. In its TCRdb copy, this immuneACCESS table keeps in-frame sequences only and misses some clones. Where compared with another copy, unresolved V genes explain less than half of these, and the others have no known cause. Clone size and V and J calls were adopted from that table, with D and trimming inferred from the DNA. The table for this sample lists 300,000 to 450,000 clones; approximately 89% of them were counted only once. The ten largest clones take up about 10% of the sample.

One collaborating source in Seattle enrolled patients while the patients were actively infected and followed the patients over time throughout the course of disease. Each collaborating institution followed its own protocols to collect whole blood in K2EDTA tubes. For TCRbeta analysis, collaborators shipped samples in one of three forms: frozen whole blood, isolated PBMCs, or DNA extracted from either of those sample types. Trimming removed 3 bases from V and 10 bases from J, leaving 12 bases between the germline ends. The CDR3 holds 12 amino acids from the cysteine to the phenylalanine. The kept DNA is CDR3 alone, 36 bases in frame from the first base. According to the germline V gene (reference sequence), CDR1 reads GTSNPN and CDR2 reads SVGIG. Note on this clone: The clone's antigen remains unknown. No much larger clonotype is one base removed from it; base qualities were not supplied.

The sample was peripheral blood. The sequence derives from a woman in her twenties or thirties with COVID-19, enrolled during active disease. The rearranged segments are TRBV30 and TRBJ1-4; the D gene is perhaps TRBD1, on 6 matching bases. The DNA reads as follows: TGTGCCTGGAGCCCACCCAGGGGAAAACTGTTTTTT. It specifies CAWSPPRGKLFF.